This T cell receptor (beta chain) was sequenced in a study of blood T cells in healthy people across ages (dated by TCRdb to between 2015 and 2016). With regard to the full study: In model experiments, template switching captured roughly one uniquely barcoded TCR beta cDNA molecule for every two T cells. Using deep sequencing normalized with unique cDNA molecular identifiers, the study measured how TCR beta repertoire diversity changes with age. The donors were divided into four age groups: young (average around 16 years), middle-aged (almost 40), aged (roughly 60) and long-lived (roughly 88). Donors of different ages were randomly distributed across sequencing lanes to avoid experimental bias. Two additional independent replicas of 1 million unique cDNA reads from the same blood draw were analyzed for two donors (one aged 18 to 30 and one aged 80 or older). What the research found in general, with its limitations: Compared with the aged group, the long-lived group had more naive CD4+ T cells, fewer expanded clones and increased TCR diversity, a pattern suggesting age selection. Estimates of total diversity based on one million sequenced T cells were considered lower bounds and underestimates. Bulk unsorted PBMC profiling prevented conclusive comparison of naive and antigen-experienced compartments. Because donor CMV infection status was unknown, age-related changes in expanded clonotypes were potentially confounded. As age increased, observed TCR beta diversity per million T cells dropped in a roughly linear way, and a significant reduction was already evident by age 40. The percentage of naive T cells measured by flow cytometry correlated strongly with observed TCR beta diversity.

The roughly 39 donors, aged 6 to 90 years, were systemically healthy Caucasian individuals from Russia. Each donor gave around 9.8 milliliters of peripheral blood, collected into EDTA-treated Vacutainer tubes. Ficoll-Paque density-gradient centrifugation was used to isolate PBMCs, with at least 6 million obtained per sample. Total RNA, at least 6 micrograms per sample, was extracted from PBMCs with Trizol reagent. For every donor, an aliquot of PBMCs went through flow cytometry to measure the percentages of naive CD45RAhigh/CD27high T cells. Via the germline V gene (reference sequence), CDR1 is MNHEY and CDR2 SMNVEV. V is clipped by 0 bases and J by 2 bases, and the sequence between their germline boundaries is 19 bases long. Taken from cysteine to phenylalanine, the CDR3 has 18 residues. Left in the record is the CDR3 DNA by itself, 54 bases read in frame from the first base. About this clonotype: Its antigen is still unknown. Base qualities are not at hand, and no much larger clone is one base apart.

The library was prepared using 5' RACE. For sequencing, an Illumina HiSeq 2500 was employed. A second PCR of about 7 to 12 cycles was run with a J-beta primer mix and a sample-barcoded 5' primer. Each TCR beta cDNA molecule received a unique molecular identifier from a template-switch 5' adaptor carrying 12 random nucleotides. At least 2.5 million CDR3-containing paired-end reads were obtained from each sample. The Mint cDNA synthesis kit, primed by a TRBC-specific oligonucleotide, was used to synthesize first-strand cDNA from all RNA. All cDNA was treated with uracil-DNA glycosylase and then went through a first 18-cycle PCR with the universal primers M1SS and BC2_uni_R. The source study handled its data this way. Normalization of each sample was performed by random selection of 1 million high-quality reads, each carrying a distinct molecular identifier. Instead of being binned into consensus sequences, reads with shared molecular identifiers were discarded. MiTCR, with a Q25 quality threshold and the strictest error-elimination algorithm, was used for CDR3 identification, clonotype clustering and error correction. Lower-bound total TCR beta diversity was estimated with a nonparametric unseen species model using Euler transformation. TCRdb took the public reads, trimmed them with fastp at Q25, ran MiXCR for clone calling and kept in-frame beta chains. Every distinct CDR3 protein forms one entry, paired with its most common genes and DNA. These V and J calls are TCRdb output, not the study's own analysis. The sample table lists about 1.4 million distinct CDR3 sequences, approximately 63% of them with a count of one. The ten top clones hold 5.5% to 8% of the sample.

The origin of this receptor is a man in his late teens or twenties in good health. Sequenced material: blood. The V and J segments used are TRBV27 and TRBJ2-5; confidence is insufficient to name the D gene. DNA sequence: TGTGCCAGCAGTTTATCGATGGACGGTCTAACACTACAAGAGACCCAGTACTTC. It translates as CASSLSMDGLTLQETQYF.